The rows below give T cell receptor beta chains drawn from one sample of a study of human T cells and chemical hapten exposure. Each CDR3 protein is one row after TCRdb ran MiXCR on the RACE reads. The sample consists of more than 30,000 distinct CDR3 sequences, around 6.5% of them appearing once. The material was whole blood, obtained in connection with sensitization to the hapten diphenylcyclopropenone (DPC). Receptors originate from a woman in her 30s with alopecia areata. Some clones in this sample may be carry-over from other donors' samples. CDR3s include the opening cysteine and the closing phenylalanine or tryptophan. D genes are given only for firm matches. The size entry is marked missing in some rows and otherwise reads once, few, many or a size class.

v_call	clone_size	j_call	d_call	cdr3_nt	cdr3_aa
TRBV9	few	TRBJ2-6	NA	TGTGCCAGCAGCGTTGGGGGGGGCCTTCCTGGGGCCAACGTCCTGACTTTC	CASSVGGGLPGANVLTF
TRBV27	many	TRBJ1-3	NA	TGTGCCAGCAGGGAAGGGACTGGAAACACCATATATTTT	CASREGTGNTIYF
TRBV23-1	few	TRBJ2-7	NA	TGCGCCAGCAGTCAATCAGGGACGAGCGAGCAGTACTTC	CASSQSGTSEQYF
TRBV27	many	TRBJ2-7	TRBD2	TGTGCCAGCAGTCCAGCGGGGGGCTCCTACGAGCAGTACTTC	CASSPAGGSYEQYF
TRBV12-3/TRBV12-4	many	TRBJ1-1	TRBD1	TGTGCCAGCTCCCGGCGAGGGACAGGGAACACTGAAGCTTTCTTT	CASSRRGTGNTEAFF
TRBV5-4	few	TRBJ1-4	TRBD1	TGTGCCAGCAGCGTGTACAGGGGAGCAACTAATGAAAAACTGTTTTTT	CASSVYRGATNEKLFF
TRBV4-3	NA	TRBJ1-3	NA	TGCGCCAGCAGGGGGCTTTCTGGAAACACCATATATTTT	CASRGLSGNTIYF